This passage covers 9 T cell receptor beta chains from one sample sequenced in a study of T cell responses to AZD1222 COVID-19 vaccine. Profiling relied on immunoSEQ multiplex PCR, and the TCRdb table lists in-frame clones only, not all of them. The sample yields 100,000 to 150,000 clones, about nine tenths seen once. Specimen: peripheral blood, collected on day 0 of AZD1222 vaccination. The receptor set was obtained from an adult in good health.

The rearrangement uses TRBV4-2 and TRBJ2-3; D may correspond to TRBD1 or TRBD2 (5 bases each). The germline CDR1 and CDR2 sequences are LGHNA and YNFKEQ. The CDR3 extends over 17 amino acids. With 0 bases removed from V and 1 base from J, the gap between germline ends came to 14 bases. The CDR3 loop is CASSQDFGGGRTDTQYF. CDR3 in DNA: TGTGCCAGCAGCCAAGATTTTGGGGGTGGGCGCACAGATACGCAGTATTTT.

The chain employs TRBV5-1 and TRBJ1-1; 8 positions agree with TRBD1. CDR1 is SGHRS and CDR2 is YFSETQ in the germline V gene. CDR3 length: 15 residues. Trimming at V came to 1 base and at J to 1 base, leaving 3 bases not matched to a gene. Here the CDR3 reads CASSLSGTGNTEAFF. The CDR3 nucleotides are TGCGCCAGCAGCTTGTCGGGGACAGGGAACACTGAAGCTTTCTTT. The full variable domain, in which reference TRBV5-1 and TRBJ1-1 provide the parts outside the CDR3, is KAGVTQTPRYLIKTRGQQVTLSCSPISGHRSVSWYQQTPGQGLQFLFEYFSETQRNKGNFPGRFSGRQFSNSRSEMNVSTLELGDSALYLCASSLSGTGNTEAFFGQGTRLTVV.

This chain links TRBV18 with TRBJ2-1; D possibly corresponds to TRBD1 (5 bases). Germline values: CDR1 KGHSH, CDR2 LQKENI. The length of the CDR3 is 14 residues. V was shortened by 4 bases and J by 6 bases, with 13 bases between the two germline ends. This CDR3 is CASSRVQDLNEQFF. The CDR3 nucleotides are TGTGCCAGCTCACGAGTACAGGACCTCAATGAGCAGTTCTTC.

In DNA form, the CDR3 reads TGCGCCAGCAGCTATCGCGCCGGGACAGGGAATGGCTACACCTTC. Amino acids: CASSYRAGTGNGYTF. The V and J genes are TRBV5-1 and TRBJ1-2; the match to TRBD1 covers 9 bases. Germline V CDR1 and CDR2: SGHRS, YFSETQ. This CDR3 region has 15 residues. V lost 3 bases to trimming and J lost 6 bases; unmatched junction nucleotides: 9.

The chain is built from TRBV30 and TRBJ1-3; no reliable D call. The germline V gene has CDR1 GTSNPN and CDR2 SVGIG (reference sequence). V was trimmed by 3 bases and J by 1 base, leaving 13 bases between them. The CDR3 is 15 residues long. The chain's CDR3 is CAWRSGRQSGNTIYF. The CDR3 region has the DNA TGTGCCTGGAGGTCGGGCCGTCAGTCTGGAAACACCATATATTTT.

The rearrangement uses TRBV2 and TRBJ1-5, with D unclear. This CDR3 spans 13 amino acids. V lost 7 bases and J 2 bases, leaving 9 bases between the germline ends. Per germline, CDR1 SNHLY and CDR2 FYNNEI. CDR3 in amino acids: CASTSRGNQPQHF. The CDR3 nucleotides are TGTGCCAGCACCTCAAGGGGCAATCAGCCCCAGCATTTT.

The gene calls are TRBV18 and TRBJ1-5; TRBD1 is a possible D gene (5 bases). V dropped 5 bases and J dropped 0 bases, with 11 bases sitting between them. Germline V lookup: CDR1 KGHSH, CDR2 LQKENI. The CDR3 runs 15 residues. The CDR3 here is CASSSTGYSNQPQHF. CDR3 sequence (DNA): TGTGCCAGCTCATCTACAGGCTATAGCAATCAGCCCCAGCATTTT.

The chain couples TRBV2 to TRBJ2-1; D ambiguous. Deletions cut 8 bases from V and 3 bases from J, with 8 bases between. The CDR3 has 12 amino acids. Per germline, CDR1 SNHLY and CDR2 FYNNEI. The CDR3 reads CASVEYYNEQFF. DNA for the CDR3: TGTGCCAGCGTGGAGTACTACAATGAGCAGTTCTTC.

This clone was observed once. The V call is TRBV6-4, the J call TRBJ2-1, with 7 bases that match TRBD2. This CDR3 is 16 amino acids long. The germline V gene encodes CDR1 MRHNA and CDR2 SNTAGT. With V trimmed by 5 bases and J by 3 bases, 10 bases remained unmatched. The CDR3 DNA reads as TGTGCCAGCAGTCCTACCGGGGGAGGGCTCTACAATGAGCAGTTCTTC. It translates to CASSPTGGGLYNEQFF.